This T cell receptor beta chain was captured by sequencing in a study of blood T cells in healthy people across ages. This clonotype was detected only a few times. A second roughly 6 to 11 cycle PCR used barcoded and J-beta primers. TCRdb called the 5' RACE reads again in MiXCR, with one record for every CDR3 protein. The sample lists hundreds of thousands of distinct CDR3 sequences; roughly 41% were seen once. Every participating donor contributed around 9.5 milliliters of peripheral blood through a draw. Researchers report isolating at least 6 million PBMCs per sample. Sequences were obtained from blood. This sequence originates from a man older than 75 in good health.

CDR3 residues: CAISDPRDPNEQYF. CDR3 coding DNA: TGTGCCATCAGTGACCCCCGGGACCCCAACGAGCAGTACTTC. The chain recombines TRBV10-3 with TRBJ2-7; the D gene could be TRBD1 or TRBD2 (5 bases each). The CDR3 length is 14 residues. Per the germline V gene, CDR1 is ENHRY and CDR2 is SYGVKD. Trimming pared 3 bases from V and 5 bases from J, leaving 14 bases between.